This TCR beta chain was found in a study of T cell responses to AZD1222 COVID-19 vaccine. Findings of the study overall: Epitopes outside B.1.351 and B.1.1.7 mutated regions reportedly drew nearly half of spike TCRs. With two AZD1222 doses given, Spike-specific TCR breadth and depth both rose.

Remarks on this clone: The antigen is not known.

Germline CDR1 SEHNR, CDR2 FQNEAQ (reference sequence). V lost 4 bases and J lost 2, with 12 bases in between. CDR3 size: 15 residues. Sequenced by immunoSEQ multiplex PCR; TCRdb stores in-frame clones only, minus some. There are 150,000 or so clones in the sample; around 90% occur only once, and approximately 3% lies in the top ten. The chain links TRBV7-9 to TRBJ1-5; no firm D call. The source was peripheral blood, collected on day 0 of MenACWY control vaccination. This TCR was sampled from an adult in good health. CDR3 coding DNA: TGTGCCAGCAGCTCAGAGGTAGGCCGCAATCAGCCCCAGCATTTT. Translating gives CASSSEVGRNQPQHF.